This T cell receptor (beta chain) was observed in a study of T cell changes during pregnancy in multiple sclerosis. Sequenced by immunoSEQ multiplex PCR; TCRdb stores in-frame clones only, minus some. In the table there are 50,000 to 60,000 clones, about 87% of which are singletons. The germline V gene has CDR1 ENHRY and CDR2 SYGVKD. This CDR3 has 12 residues. V was cut by 7 bases and J by 8 bases, with 13 bases left in between. This chain joins TRBV10-3 and TRBJ2-3; perhaps TRBD2 as D (6 bases). The receptor comes from a female donor with multiple sclerosis, enrolled in a pregnancy study. The starting material was CD4+ T cells from peripheral blood mononuclear cells, obtained in the first trimester of pregnancy. The CDR3 sequence is CAIMDYEGTQYF. The CDR3 DNA reads TGTGCCATCATGGACTACGAGGGTACGCAGTATTTT.